A single T cell receptor beta chain is shown here with its context. The source of the sample is a study of blood T cell repertoires in COVID-19. Study context: From the United States, Italy and Spain came samples of acute and convalescent COVID-19. Sources were T cells, B-cell-depleted T cells, or PBMCs; the material itself was cDNA or gDNA.

The CDR3 contains 15 residues. Germline lookup yields CDR1 SGHNT and CDR2 YYREEE (reference sequence). The V gene lost 3 bases and the J gene lost 1 base, with 8 bases spanning the gap. Original handling: Scientists estimated how many nucleated cells there were by amplifying reference gene primers. Using immunoSEQ multiplex PCR, the repertoire was profiled, and TCRdb retains in-frame clones only, with some absent. Clone size and the V and J calls come from that table; the DNA yielded D and trimming. This sample has about 72,000 clones, with roughly 80% found just once. Material for sequencing was peripheral blood. This TCR derives from a human donor in a cohort sampled during active COVID-19. The gene calls are TRBV5-4 and TRBJ2-6, with D perhaps matching TRBD2 (6 bases). CDR3 loop: CASSSAGSGANVLTF. As DNA, the CDR3 is TGTGCCAGCAGCTCGGCGGGGTCTGGGGCCAACGTCCTGACTTTC.